A selection of T cell receptor beta chains follows, all from one sample in a study of human T cells and chemical hapten exposure. TCRdb reprocessed the RACE reads via MiXCR and lists one record per CDR3 protein. Among roughly 100,000 distinct CDR3 sequences listed, 10% to 11% were seen once. This specimen was whole blood, taken in connection with sensitization to the hapten diphenylcyclopropenone (DPC). These receptors were collected from a woman aged 55-70 years with alopecia areata. Some clones in this sample may be carry-over from other donors' samples. The CDR3 runs from the conserved cysteine through the conserved F or W. The D gene is left open where the match is weak. Clone size is shown for a subset of rows, as once, few, many or a class of expanded clone.

>few|TRBV7-8|TRBJ2-7|TRBD2|16
CASSLVLAGTVYEQYF
TGTGCCAGCAGCTTAGTTCTAGCGGGGACGGTCTACGAGCAGTACTTC
>-|TRBV20-1|TRBJ2-3|-|14
CSARGDLNMDTQYF
TGCAGTGCTAGAGGGGACTTAAATATGGATACGCAGTATTTT
>many|TRBV5-1|TRBJ1-3|-|14
CASSVQGTGNTIYF
TGCGCCAGCAGCGTTCAGGGGACTGGAAACACCATATATTTT
>-|TRBV3-1|TRBJ2-3|-|16
CASSQGQGGITDTQYF
TGTGCCAGCAGCCAAGGGCAGGGGGGGATAACAGATACGCAGTATTTT
>-|TRBV3-1|TRBJ2-1|TRBD2|15
CASSQDAGGPREQFF
TGTGCCAGCAGCCAAGATGCGGGGGGGCCTCGGGAGCAGTTCTTC
>many|TRBV5-1|TRBJ2-5|-|14
CASSLDPVQETQYF
TGCGCCAGCAGCTTGGATCCGGTTCAAGAGACCCAGTACTTC
>many|TRBV20-1|TRBJ2-7|-|14
CSAGGVAADYEQYF
TGCAGTGCTGGGGGCGTAGCCGCTGACTACGAGCAGTACTTC
>many|TRBV7-8|TRBJ1-5|TRBD1|16
CASSLEVAGGWQPQHF
TGTGCCAGCAGCTTAGAAGTCGCAGGGGGCTGGCAGCCCCAGCATTTT
>-|TRBV3-1|TRBJ2-7|TRBD2|16
CASSQAGGLSKYEQYF
TGTGCCAGCAGCCAAGCGGGGGGACTATCGAAATACGAGCAGTACTTC
>many|TRBV11-3|TRBJ2-3|TRBD2|16
CASSSVAGGHTDTQYF
TGTGCCAGCAGCTCGGTAGCGGGGGGCCACACAGATACGCAGTATTTT
>few|TRBV10-3|TRBJ2-2|-|13
CAISGDRTGELFF
TGTGCCATCAGTGGGGACCGGACCGGGGAGCTGTTTTTT
>-|TRBV5-1|TRBJ2-1|TRBD1|16
CASSRKGDRVPHEQFF
TGCGCCAGCAGCCGTAAAGGGGACAGGGTCCCCCATGAGCAGTTCTTC
>many|TRBV21-1|TRBJ1-1|-|19
CASSKVNGTGFLRNTEAFF
TGTGCCAGCAGCAAAGTGAATGGGACAGGGTTTCTCCGGAACACTGAAGCTTTCTTT
>many|TRBV12-3/TRBV12-4|TRBJ1-5|-|15
CASSLGAGFNQPQHF
TGTGCCAGCAGTTTAGGGGCAGGGTTTAATCAGCCCCAGCATTTT
>-|TRBV25-1|TRBJ1-1|-|13
CASRQTLNTEAFF
TGTGCCAGCAGACAGACACTGAACACTGAAGCTTTCTTT
>-|TRBV10-3|TRBJ2-3|-|12
CAILGSTDTQYF
TGTGCCATCTTAGGAAGCACAGATACGCAGTATTTT
>-|TRBV4-2|TRBJ2-1|TRBD2|17
CASSPGTSGGTYNEQFF
TGTGCCAGCAGCCCCGGGACTAGCGGGGGTACCTACAATGAGCAGTTCTTC
>many|TRBV24-1|TRBJ2-3|TRBD1|15
CATSDPTTGADTQYF
TGTGCCACCAGTGACCCCACGACAGGGGCAGATACGCAGTATTTT
>few|TRBV6-1|TRBJ1-3|-|15
CASSEPQASGNTIYF
TGTGCCAGCAGTGAACCCCAGGCGTCTGGAAACACCATATATTTT
>many|TRBV6-5|TRBJ2-5|TRBD2|13
CASSYSSGGPQYF
TGTGCCAGCAGTTACTCTAGCGGGGGGCCCCAGTACTTC
>-|TRBV15|TRBJ2-1|-|14
CATSTRAGYNEQFF
TGTGCCACCAGCACCAGGGCGGGGTACAATGAGCAGTTCTTC
>many|TRBV20-1|TRBJ2-5|TRBD2|14
CSARDSSGPGTQYF
TGCAGTGCTAGGGACTCTAGCGGCCCGGGGACCCAGTACTTC
>many|TRBV19|TRBJ1-1|TRBD1|19
CASSGGYIGTGTKNTEAFF
TGTGCCAGTAGTGGGGGGTACATAGGGACAGGGACTAAGAACACTGAAGCTTTCTTT
>many|TRBV29-1|TRBJ2-3|-|14
CSVLTGGSTDTQYF
TGCAGCGTCCTGACCGGGGGAAGCACAGATACGCAGTATTTT
>-|TRBV29-1|TRBJ2-1|TRBD2|13
CSVTGGNGDELFF
TGCAGCGTTACGGGGGGGAATGGCGATGAGCTGTTCTTC
>few|TRBV20-1|TRBJ1-2|-|14
CSASREKANYGYTF
TGCAGTGCTAGCCGGGAGAAAGCTAACTATGGCTACACCTTC
>-|TRBV18|TRBJ2-7|-|16
CASSPERGVVSYEQYF
TGTGCCAGCTCACCGGAGAGGGGGGTAGTTTCCTACGAGCAGTACTTC
>many|TRBV20-1|TRBJ1-5|-|13
CSAGVEGNQPQHF
TGCAGTGCTGGGGTGGAGGGCAATCAGCCCCAGCATTTT
>many|TRBV27|TRBJ1-5|-|13
CASSLQGRQPQHF
TGTGCCAGCAGTCTACAGGGTAGACAGCCCCAGCATTTT
>many|TRBV7-9|TRBJ1-6|TRBD1|15
CASSFRDRGQSPLHF
TGTGCCAGCAGTTTTCGGGACAGGGGGCAATCACCCCTCCACTTT